Sequencing of this T cell receptor (beta chain) was carried out in a study of monozygotic twins with inflammatory bowel disease. Overall study findings and caveats: Repertoire similarity did not differ between concordant and discordant twins, perhaps due to limited power. Patient repertoires may carry noise from differing immunosuppressive treatments.

TCRdb reprocessed the 5' RACE reads and reports one entry per CDR3 protein, with no DNA. This repertoire includes 150,000 to 200,000 distinct CDR3 sequences. CDR1 and CDR2 from the germline V gene are SGHRS and YFSETQ. This CDR3 comprises 17 residues. With regard to this clonotype: What it binds is not known.

The sequencing input was blood. This clonotype was obtained from a human donor with ulcerative colitis or Crohn's disease, or a healthy co-twin of an affected twin (not recorded which). The V gene is TRBV5-1, the J gene TRBJ2-1; TCRdb's assignment of TRBD1 cannot be checked, as there is no DNA. The CDR3 here is CASSFGGGSSSYNEQFF.